This section outlines one T cell receptor beta chain sequence together with its context. The data derive from a study of blood T cells in healthy people across ages. Germline V CDR1 and CDR2: SGHAT, FQNNGV. The CDR3 length is 15 residues. V gave up 3 bases and J gave up 2 bases, with 13 bases separating them. With a J-beta primer mix and a sample-barcoded 5' primer, a second PCR ran about 6 to 11 cycles. At least 2.5 million CDR3-containing paired-end reads were obtained per sample. TCRdb reprocessed the 5' RACE reads via MiXCR and lists one record per CDR3 protein. Among about 1,400,000 distinct CDR3 sequences listed, around two fifths were seen once. Donation came from healthy Caucasian individuals in Russia who were aged about 6 to 95.

This sequence joins TRBV11-2 and TRBJ2-5; TRBD2 might be the D (6 bases). Sequenced: blood. The sequence came from a woman aged 18-29 years in good health. Written as DNA, the CDR3 is TGTGCCAGCAGCTTGAGGAGGGATCTTCAAGAGACCCAGTACTTC. Its protein is CASSLRRDLQETQYF.